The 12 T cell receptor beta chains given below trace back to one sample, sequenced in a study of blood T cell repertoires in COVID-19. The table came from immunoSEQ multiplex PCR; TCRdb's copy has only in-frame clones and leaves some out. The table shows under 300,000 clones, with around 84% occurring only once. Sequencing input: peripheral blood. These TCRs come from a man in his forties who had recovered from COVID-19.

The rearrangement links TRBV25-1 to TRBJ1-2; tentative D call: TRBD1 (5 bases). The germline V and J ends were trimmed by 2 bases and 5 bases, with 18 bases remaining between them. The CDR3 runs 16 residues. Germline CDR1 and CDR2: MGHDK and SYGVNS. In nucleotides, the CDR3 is TGTGCCAGCAGTGAACGGGGTGGGGGAGGTCCGTATGGCTACACCTTC. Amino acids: CASSERGGGGPYGYTF.

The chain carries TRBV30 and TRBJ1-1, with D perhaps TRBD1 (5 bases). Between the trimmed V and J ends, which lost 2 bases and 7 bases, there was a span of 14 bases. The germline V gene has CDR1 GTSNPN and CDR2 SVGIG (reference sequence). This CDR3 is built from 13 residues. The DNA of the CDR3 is TGTGCCTGGAGTACAGGAACCCACCATGAAGCTTTCTTT. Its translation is CAWSTGTHHEAFF.

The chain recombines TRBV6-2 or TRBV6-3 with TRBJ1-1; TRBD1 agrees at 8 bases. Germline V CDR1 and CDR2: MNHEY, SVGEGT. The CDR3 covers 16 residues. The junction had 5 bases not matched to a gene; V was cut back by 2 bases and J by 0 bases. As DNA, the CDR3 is TGTGCCAGCAGTTACAGGACAGGGCCCTTGAACACTGAAGCTTTCTTT. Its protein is CASSYRTGPLNTEAFF.

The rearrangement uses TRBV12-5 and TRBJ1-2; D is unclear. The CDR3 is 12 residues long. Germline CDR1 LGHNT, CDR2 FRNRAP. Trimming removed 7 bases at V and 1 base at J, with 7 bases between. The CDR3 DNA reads TGTGCTAGTGCCCCTCTTAACTATGGCTACACCTTC. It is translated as CASAPLNYGYTF.

The CDR3 reads CAWSGSVGAYEQYF. The DNA of the CDR3 is TGTGCCTGGAGTGGAAGCGTAGGGGCCTACGAGCAGTACTTC. This chain links TRBV30 with TRBJ2-7; a weak D match, TRBD1 (5 bases). Trimming took off 1 base at V and 2 bases at J, with 12 bases between the two ends. Germline V gene lookup returns CDR1 GTSNPN and CDR2 SVGIG (reference sequence). The CDR3 is 14 amino acids.

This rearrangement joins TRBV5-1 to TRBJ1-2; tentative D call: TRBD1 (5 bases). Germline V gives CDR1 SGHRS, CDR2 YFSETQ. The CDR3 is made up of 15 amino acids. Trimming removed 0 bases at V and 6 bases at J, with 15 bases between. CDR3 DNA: TGCGCCAGCAGCTTGGGGATACTAGGAGGGGATGGCTACACCTTC. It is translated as CASSLGILGGDGYTF.

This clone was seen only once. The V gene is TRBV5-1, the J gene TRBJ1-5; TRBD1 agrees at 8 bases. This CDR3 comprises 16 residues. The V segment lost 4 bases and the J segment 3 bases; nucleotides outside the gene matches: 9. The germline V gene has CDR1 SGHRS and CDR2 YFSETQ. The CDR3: CASSKTGGGPNQPQHF. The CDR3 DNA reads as TGCGCCAGCAGCAAAACAGGGGGGGGCCCCAATCAGCCCCAGCATTTT.

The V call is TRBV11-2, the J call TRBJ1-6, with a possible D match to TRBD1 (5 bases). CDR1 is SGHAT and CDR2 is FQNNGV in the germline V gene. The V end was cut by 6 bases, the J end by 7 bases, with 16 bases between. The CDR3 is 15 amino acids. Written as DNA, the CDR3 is TGTGCCAGCAGTGGGGAGGGGACGGTCAATTCACCCCTCCACTTT. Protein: CASSGEGTVNSPLHF. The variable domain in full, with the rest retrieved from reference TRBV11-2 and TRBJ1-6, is EAGVAQSPRYKIIEKRQSVAFWCNPISGHATLYWYQQILGQGPKLLIQFQNNGVVDDSQLPKDRFSAERLKGVDSTLKIQPAKLEDSAVYLCASSGEGTVNSPLHFGNGTRLTVT.

CDR3 in DNA: TGTGCCAGCAGTTTTACAGGGTACGGGGAGCTGTTTTTT. Translating gives CASSFTGYGELFF. V gene TRBV6-2 or TRBV6-3 combines with J gene TRBJ2-2, with D perhaps TRBD1 (6 bases). V was pared by 4 bases and J by 7 bases, with 10 bases between. The germline V gene encodes CDR1 MNHEY and CDR2 SVGEGT. The CDR3 length is 13 residues.

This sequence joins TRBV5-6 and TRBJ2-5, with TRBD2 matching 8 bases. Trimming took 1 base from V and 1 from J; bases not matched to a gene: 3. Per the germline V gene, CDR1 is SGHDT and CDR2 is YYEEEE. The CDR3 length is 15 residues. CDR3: CASSLRAGAQETQYF. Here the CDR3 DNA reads TGTGCCAGCAGCTTGCGAGCGGGGGCCCAAGAGACCCAGTACTTC.

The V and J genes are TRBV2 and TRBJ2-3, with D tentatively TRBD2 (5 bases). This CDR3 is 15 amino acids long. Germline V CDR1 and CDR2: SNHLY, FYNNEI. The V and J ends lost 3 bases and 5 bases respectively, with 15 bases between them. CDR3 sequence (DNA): TGTGCCAGCAGTGACGTGGTGCACGGGGAAGATACGCAGTATTTT. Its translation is CASSDVVHGEDTQYF. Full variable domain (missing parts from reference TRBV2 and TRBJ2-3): EPEVTQTPSHQVTQMGQEVILRCVPISNHLYFYWYRQILGQKVEFLVSFYNNEISEKSEIFDDQFSVERPDGSNFTLKIRSTKLEDSAMYFCASSDVVHGEDTQYFGPGTRLTVL.

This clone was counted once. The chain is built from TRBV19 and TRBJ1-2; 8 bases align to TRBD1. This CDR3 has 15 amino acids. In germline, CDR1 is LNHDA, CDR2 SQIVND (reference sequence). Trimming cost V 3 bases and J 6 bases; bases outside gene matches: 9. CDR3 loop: CASSISRGQGDGYTF. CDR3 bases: TGTGCCAGTAGTATTAGCAGGGGGCAGGGGGATGGCTACACCTTC.